One and the same sample provided the 17 T cell receptor beta chains below, sequenced in a study of vaccination effects on CD4 cells after COVID-19. ViraFEST used viral peptide pools to expand antigen-specific CD4+ T cells before sequencing. With roughly 10 days of culture completed, CD4+ T cells were isolated. Participants received two doses of either the BNT162b2 or mRNA-1273 vaccine. These receptors have no known antigen. This table comes from immunoSEQ multiplex PCR, and its TCRdb copy is limited to in-frame clones, with some not included. This sample has tens of thousands of clones, with approximately 81% found just once. The specimen was CD4+ T cells from PBMCs cultured with HCoV-229E spike peptides, collected after COVID-19 vaccination. These TCRs come from a human donor who received a COVID-19 vaccine.

The chain employs TRBV27 and TRBJ1-2; D is possibly TRBD1 (6 bases). CDR1 is MNHEY, CDR2 SMNVEV, per germline (reference sequence). Trimming pared 7 bases from V and 1 base from J, leaving 16 bases between. CDR3 length equals 15 residues. CDR3 DNA sequence: TGTGCCAGCAAAGAGGGGGATCTCCATAACTATGGCTACACCTTC. It codes for CASKEGDLHNYGYTF.

The chain has TRBV6-6 and TRBJ2-2, with 9 bases lining up with TRBD1. J lost 4 bases, V lost 7 bases, and 4 bases had no gene match. The CDR3 spans 14 residues. Germline V gene sequence: CDR1 MNHNY, CDR2 SVGAGI (reference sequence). CDR3 DNA: TGTGCCAGCACCACGACAGGGGGCACCGGGGAGCTGTTTTTT. This codes for CASTTTGGTGELFF.

The CDR3 region is CASTPIRGGQQYV. CDR3 bases: TGTGCCAGCACCCCTATTCGGGGAGGTCAGCAGTACGTC. V usage is TRBV6-5 and J usage is TRBJ2-7; tentatively, D is TRBD2 (6 bases). The germline CDR1 and CDR2 sequences are MNHEY and SVGAGI. Trimming pared 7 bases from V and 8 bases from J, leaving 18 bases between. The CDR3 totals 13 residues.

In DNA, the CDR3 is TGTGCCAGCAGAAACACTCCGGGACTAGCGGGCACAGATACGCAGTATTTT. This sequence encodes CASRNTPGLAGTDTQYF. The chain combines TRBV2 with TRBJ2-3; 11 bases map to TRBD2. With V trimmed by 6 bases and J by 1 base, 9 bases remained unmatched. Germline V gene sequence: CDR1 SNHLY, CDR2 FYNNEI. CDR3 length: 17 residues.

The chain combines TRBV4-1 with TRBJ2-2; 10 nucleotides agree with TRBD2. Per the germline V gene, CDR1 is MGHRA and CDR2 is YSYEKL. Trimming removed 3 bases from V and 4 bases from J; junction bases left unmatched: 8. The CDR3 runs 17 residues. For the CDR3, the DNA is TGCGCCAGCAGCCATCGTACTAGCGGGGACAGCACCGGGGAGCTGTTTTTT. Its protein is CASSHRTSGDSTGELFF.

The CDR3 nucleotides are TGCGCCAGCAGCCCCGACATGAATCTACCCACGGGCTACACCTTC. This codes for CASSPDMNLPTGYTF. The chain uses TRBV5-1 and TRBJ1-2; no reliable D call. The CDR3 is 15 amino acids. Per germline, CDR1 SGHRS and CDR2 YFSETQ. With 4 bases removed from V and 8 bases from J, the gap between germline ends came to 21 bases.

V and J are TRBV5-4 and TRBJ1-2; no reliable D call. The CDR3 runs to 12 residues. Trimming removed 4 bases at V and 12 bases at J, with 16 bases between. CDR1 and CDR2 (germline): SGHNT, YYREEE (reference sequence). CDR3 loop: CASSPLSRPHTF. The DNA for the CDR3 is TGTGCCAGCAGCCCCCTTTCCAGACCCCACACCTTC.

The V and J genes are TRBV4-1 and TRBJ1-2; 10 bases match TRBD1. Per the germline V gene, CDR1 is MGHRA and CDR2 is YSYEKL. V lost 4 bases, J lost 3 bases, and 8 bases stayed unmatched. The CDR3 contains 16 residues. CDR3 sequence: CASSRTGTGDYYGYTF. CDR3 coding DNA: TGCGCCAGCAGCCGCACCGGGACAGGGGACTACTATGGCTACACCTTC.

This clone was seen only once. The chain is built from TRBV6-5 and TRBJ1-1, with D unclear. CDR1 is MNHEY, CDR2 SVGAGI, per germline. This CDR3 contains 13 residues. CDR3 in amino acids: CRTARSESTEAFF. CDR3 nucleotides: TGTCGTACCGCGCGATCCGAGAGCACTGAAGCTTTCTTT.

The chain is built from TRBV11-3 and TRBJ1-3; TRBD1 might be the D (5 bases). Trimming removed 5 bases from V and 3 bases from J, with 17 bases in between. Looked up from germline, CDR1 is SGHNT and CDR2 is YENEEA. The CDR3 is 16 residues long. The CDR3 nucleotides are TGTGCCAGCAGCAAACGGGGACGGATAATTGGAAACACCATATATTTT. It translates to CASSKRGRIIGNTIYF.

The chain couples TRBV2 to TRBJ1-2; D is unclear. CDR1 and CDR2 (germline): SNHLY, FYNNEI. Trimming left V 6 bases short and J 6 bases short, with 11 bases between. The CDR3 has 12 amino acids. The CDR3 nucleotides read TGTGCCAGCAGCCCCGTGCTGGATGGCTACACCTTC. It yields the protein CASSPVLDGYTF.

The genes are TRBV4-3 and TRBJ2-7; 10 bases map to TRBD1. CDR1 LGHNA and CDR2 YSLEER come from the germline V gene. The CDR3 consists of 16 residues. The V and J ends lost 2 bases and 3 bases, in that order; junction bases with no gene match: 7. CDR3 loop: CASSQPGTGDHYEQYV. DNA for the CDR3: TGCGCCAGCAGCCAACCCGGGACAGGGGACCACTACGAGCAGTACGTC.

The chain couples TRBV15 to TRBJ1-5; D is uncertain. Germline-derived CDR1 and CDR2 are LNHNV and YYDKDF (reference sequence). Trimming shortened V by 0 bases and J by 0 bases, and 6 bases separated the two germline ends. The CDR3 sequence is 15 residues long. DNA for the CDR3: TGTGCCACCAGCAGAGAGTACCATAGCAATCAGCCCCAGCATTTT. As protein: CATSREYHSNQPQHF.

The chain carries TRBV11-3 and TRBJ1-1, with D hard to call. This CDR3 spans 13 amino acids. The ends were cut back, 5 bases at V and 5 bases at J, with 12 bases in the middle. CDR1 and CDR2 from the germline V gene are SGHNT and YENEEA. As DNA, the CDR3 is TGTGCCAGCAGCCGGAATCGGTGGACTGAAGCTTTCTTT. Translated, it gives CASSRNRWTEAFF.

The chain recombines TRBV19 with TRBJ2-2; 12 nucleotides align to TRBD2. The germline V gene encodes CDR1 LNHDA and CDR2 SQIVND (reference sequence). The CDR3 is 20 amino acids. Trimming cost V 3 bases and J 2 bases; bases outside gene matches: 13. The CDR3: CASSISRLAGAQSNTGELFF. CDR3 sequence (DNA): TGTGCCAGTAGTATTTCTCGACTAGCGGGGGCCCAGTCCAACACCGGGGAGCTGTTTTTT.

This clone has just a few counts. V gene TRBV4-3 combines with J gene TRBJ1-2; tentatively, D is TRBD1 (5 bases). The CDR3 contains 15 residues. Per germline, CDR1 LGHNA and CDR2 YSLEER. The ends were cut back, 1 base at V and 6 bases at J, with 15 bases in the middle. The CDR3 sequence: CASSQVPGGGNGYTF. As DNA, the CDR3 is TGCGCCAGCAGCCAAGTACCTGGGGGTGGTAATGGCTACACCTTC.

The CDR3 loop reads CASSRGTSGYLSSYNEQFF. The CDR3 region has the DNA TGTGCCAGCAGCCGAGGGACTAGCGGTTACCTCAGCTCCTACAATGAGCAGTTCTTC. V is TRBV7-8 and J is TRBJ2-1; TRBD2 matches at 11 bases. This CDR3 contains 19 residues. Germline V gives CDR1 SGHVS, CDR2 FQNEAQ. V lost 5 bases to trimming and J lost 0 bases; unmatched junction nucleotides: 12.